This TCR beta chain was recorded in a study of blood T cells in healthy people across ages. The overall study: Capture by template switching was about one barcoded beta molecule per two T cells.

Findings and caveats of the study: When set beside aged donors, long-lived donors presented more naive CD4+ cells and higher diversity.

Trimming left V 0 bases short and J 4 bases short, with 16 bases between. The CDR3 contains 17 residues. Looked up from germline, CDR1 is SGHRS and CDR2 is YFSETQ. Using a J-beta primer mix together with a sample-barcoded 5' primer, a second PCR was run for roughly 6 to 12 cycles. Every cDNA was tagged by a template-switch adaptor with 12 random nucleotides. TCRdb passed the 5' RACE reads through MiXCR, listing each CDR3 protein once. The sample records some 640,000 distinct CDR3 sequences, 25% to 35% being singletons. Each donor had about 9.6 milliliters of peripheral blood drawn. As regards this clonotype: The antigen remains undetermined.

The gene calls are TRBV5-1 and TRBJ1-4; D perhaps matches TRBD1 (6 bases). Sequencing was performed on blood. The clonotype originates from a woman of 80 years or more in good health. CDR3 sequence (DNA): TGCGCCAGCAGCTTGGCCGGGGGGCGCCTCGGTAATGAAAAACTGTTTTTT. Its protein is CASSLAGGRLGNEKLFF.